The 32 T cell receptor beta chains below come from one sample, sequenced in a study of CD8+ T cells in alopecia areata listed by TCRdb under 2018. The method behind the library was the immunoSEQ multiplex PCR assay. RNA was extracted from all samples and reverse transcribed into cDNA, which served as template for TCR sequencing. TCRdb took over this immuneACCESS table, retaining in-frame rearrangements with V and J assigned. Such tables are incomplete; in checked studies, under half of the missing clones stem from an unresolved V gene, and the remainder is unexplained. The sample data list 100,000 to 150,000 clones, and over 50% of these were observed just once. The ten top clones hold roughly 4.8% of the sample. Explained via the paper, the time point label denotes: baseline before oral tofacitinib. The sample here was CD4+ T cells sorted from blood, taken at week 0. Receptor source: a human donor with alopecia areata.

The rearrangement joins TRBV6-1 to TRBJ1-5, with D possibly TRBD1 on 5 matching bases. Germline V lookup: CDR1 MNHNS, CDR2 SASEGT. V was shortened by 0 bases and J by 6 bases, with 21 bases between the two germline ends. The CDR3 has 18 residues. The CDR3 spells CASSEALLRGVFGQPQHF. The DNA of the CDR3 is TGTGCCAGCAGTGAAGCGCTTCTTCGGGGGGTTTTCGGTCAGCCCCAGCATTTT.

This sequence joins TRBV30 and TRBJ2-7; unclear D gene. The V end was cut by 0 bases, the J end by 3 bases, with 9 bases between. Germline lookup yields CDR1 GTSNPN and CDR2 SVGIG (reference sequence). The CDR3 has 13 residues. CDR3: CAWSVSTLYEQYF. In DNA, the CDR3 is TGTGCCTGGAGTGTATCGACACTCTACGAGCAGTACTTC.

The chain recombines TRBV7-8 with TRBJ2-7; 10 positions agree with TRBD2. Per the germline V gene, CDR1 is SGHVS and CDR2 is FQNEAQ. This CDR3 spans 16 amino acids. Trimming at V came to 6 bases and at J to 5 bases, leaving 13 bases not matched to a gene. The chain's CDR3 is CASRRGLAGVYNEQYF. In DNA form, the CDR3 reads TGTGCCAGCAGAAGGGGCCTAGCGGGAGTATATAACGAGCAGTACTTC.

This clone occurred a few times. The V call is TRBV29-1, the J call TRBJ1-5, with 8 bases matching TRBD1. This CDR3 contains 13 residues. Germline trimming cut 4 bases from V and 1 base from J; bases unmatched to any gene: 0. Germline V CDR1 and CDR2: SQVTM, ANQGSEA. The DNA for the CDR3 is TGCAGCGTTGGGGACAGGAGCAATCAGCCCCAGCATTTT. Residues: CSVGDRSNQPQHF.

In its sample, this clone ranks as medium-sized. The rearrangement links TRBV2 to TRBJ1-4; D possibly corresponds to TRBD1 (5 bases). V lost 7 bases and J 5 bases, leaving 8 bases between the germline ends. This CDR3 has 12 residues. CDR1 and CDR2 from the germline V gene are SNHLY and FYNNEI. The CDR3: CASTGVNEKLFF. The CDR3 region has the DNA TGTGCCAGCACGGGGGTAAATGAAAAACTGTTTTTT.

The chain couples TRBV11-2 to TRBJ2-1; 12 bases line up with TRBD2. The ends lost 0 bases at V and 9 bases at J; junction bases unmatched: 6. The CDR3 runs to 16 residues. Germline-derived CDR1 and CDR2 are SGHAT and FQNNGV. CDR3 residues: CASSLEPSGGAIEQFF. The CDR3 nucleotides read TGTGCCAGCAGCTTAGAACCTAGCGGGGGGGCAATTGAGCAGTTCTTC.

This sequence joins TRBV28 and TRBJ2-7; maybe TRBD2 (5 bases). Germline-derived CDR1 and CDR2 are MDHEN and SYDVKM. CDR3 length: 17 amino acids. V lost 5 bases, J lost 2 bases, and 22 bases lay in between. The CDR3 DNA reads as TGTGCCAGCAGTGGGCCCGGAGCGGAGGACGGTGCCTACGAGCAGTACTTC. It yields the protein CASSGPGAEDGAYEQYF.

The chain recombines TRBV30 with TRBJ1-2; D might be TRBD1 (6 bases). The CDR3 runs 12 residues. V dropped 5 bases and J dropped 4 bases, with 11 bases sitting between them. Germline V lookup: CDR1 GTSNPN, CDR2 SVGIG (reference sequence). In DNA form, the CDR3 reads TGTGCCTGGGCCCCGGGGGCCTATGGCTACACCTTC. Protein: CAWAPGAYGYTF.

This sequence joins TRBV7-2 and TRBJ2-5; the D is unclear. The V and J ends lost 7 bases and 5 bases respectively, with 11 bases between them. This CDR3 is 12 amino acids long. The germline gives CDR1 SGHTA, CDR2 FQGNSA. Written as DNA, the CDR3 is TGTGCCAGCATCGGCACGAGGGAGACCCAGTACTTC. Protein: CASIGTRETQYF.

This rearrangement joins TRBV4-1 to TRBJ2-5; D ambiguous. CDR1 is MGHRA, CDR2 YSYEKL, per germline. V lost 1 base to trimming and J lost 5 bases, with 8 bases between them. This CDR3 has 13 amino acids. CDR3 bases: TGCGCCAGCAGCCAAGTTTTGCTGGAGACCCAGTACTTC. Residues: CASSQVLLETQYF.

For this clone: The junction differs from germline at one of its ends, possibly a read error. The V and J genes are TRBV7-9 and TRBJ2-3; possibly TRBD1 for D (7 bases). Germline loops: CDR1 SEHNR, CDR2 FQNEAQ (reference sequence). The CDR3 sequence is 16 residues long. The CDR3 spells CASRLVQGGSTDTQYF. The CDR3 coding sequence is TGTGCCAGCAGATTAGTCCAGGGGGGAAGCACAGATACGCAGTATTTT.

This clone was observed a few times. The chain joins TRBV10-3 to TRBJ2-7; 9 bases are shared with TRBD2. V dropped 2 bases and J dropped 6; count of bases not matched to a gene: 5. This CDR3 contains 14 residues. Germline lookup yields CDR1 ENHRY and CDR2 SYGVKD. For the CDR3, the DNA is TGTGCCATCAGTGAGGCGGGACTAGCCGGCGAGCAGTACTTC. It encodes CAISEAGLAGEQYF.

Only a few counts were recorded for this clone. V and J are TRBV19 and TRBJ2-3; TRBD1 matches at 9 bases. Per germline, CDR1 LNHDA and CDR2 SQIVND (reference sequence). V was pared by 10 bases and J by 4 bases, with 6 bases of the junction left unmatched. The CDR3 contains 13 residues. CDR3 region: CATRGTGPDTQYF. CDR3 DNA sequence: TGTGCCACCCGAGGGACAGGGCCAGATACGCAGTATTTT. The whole variable domain, remainder taken from reference TRBV19 and TRBJ2-3, is DGGITQSPKYLFRKEGQNVTLSCEQNLNHDAMYWYRQDPGQGLRLIYYSQIVNDFQKGDIAEGYSVSREKKESFPLTVTSAQKNPTAFYLCATRGTGPDTQYFGPGTRLTVL.

The chain combines TRBV5-1 with TRBJ2-5, with D tentatively TRBD2 (6 bases). V dropped 4 bases and J dropped 1 base, with 11 bases sitting between them. CDR3 length equals 14 residues. CDR1 is SGHRS and CDR2 is YFSETQ in the germline V gene. In DNA form, the CDR3 reads TGCGCCAGCAGCGCGGGATCGTTCCAAGAGACCCAGTACTTC. Translation: CASSAGSFQETQYF.

The gene calls are TRBV7-8 and TRBJ2-7, with 8 bases fitting TRBD2. V lost 1 base and J lost 3; bases outside the gene matches: 5. The CDR3 has 15 amino acids. Looked up from germline, CDR1 is SGHVS and CDR2 is FQNEAQ. The CDR3 spells CASSLGGAGGYEQYF. DNA for the CDR3: TGTGCCAGCAGCTTAGGAGGTGCGGGGGGCTACGAGCAGTACTTC.

The chain employs TRBV9 and TRBJ2-7, with 9 bases that match TRBD1. This CDR3 is 15 amino acids long. From germline, CDR1 is SGDLS and CDR2 YYNGEE. V shed 3 bases, J shed 3 bases, and the junction held 7 bases outside the gene matches. The chain's CDR3 is CASSAQGAIVYEQYF. The DNA for the CDR3 is TGTGCCAGCAGCGCACAGGGGGCGATTGTCTACGAGCAGTACTTC.

The chain joins TRBV5-8 to TRBJ2-7; a possible D gene is TRBD2 (7 bases). CDR1 SGHTS and CDR2 YDEGEE come from the germline V gene. The CDR3 runs 14 residues. V dropped 2 bases and J dropped 2 bases, with 11 bases sitting between them. CDR3 protein: CASSLGGAPYEQYF. CDR3 in DNA: TGTGCCAGCAGCTTAGGGGGGGCTCCCTACGAGCAGTACTTC.

The chain is built from TRBV30 and TRBJ2-1, with TRBD2 matching over 11 bases. CDR1 and CDR2 from the germline V gene are GTSNPN and SVGIG (reference sequence). V shed 4 bases and J 6 bases; nucleotides not matched to a gene: 5. The CDR3 spans 14 residues. The CDR3 bases are TGTGCCTGGACGGGACTAGCGGAATCCAATGAGCAGTTCTTC. Amino acid sequence: CAWTGLAESNEQFF.

The rearrangement joins TRBV6-1 to TRBJ1-5; no definite D call. V lost 5 bases to trimming and J lost 6 bases, with 8 bases between them. Germline values: CDR1 MNHNS, CDR2 SASEGT. The CDR3 has 12 residues. As DNA, the CDR3 is TGTGCCAGCAGTCCTGACACTCAGCCCCAGCATTTT. Translated: CASSPDTQPQHF.

This rearrangement joins TRBV9 to TRBJ1-1, with TRBD1 matching 11 bases. The CDR3 is made up of 18 amino acids. Germline V gene sequence: CDR1 SGDLS, CDR2 YYNGEE. Germline trimming cut 0 bases from V and 1 base from J; bases unmatched to any gene: 8. CDR3 DNA: TGTGCCAGCAGCGTAGCCCCGGACAGGGGGCGAGGGAACACTGAAGCTTTCTTT. It yields the protein CASSVAPDRGRGNTEAFF. Using reference TRBV9 and TRBJ1-1 for the parts outside the CDR3, the full variable domain is DSGVTQTPKHLITATGQRVTLRCSPRSGDLSVYWYQQSLDQGLQFLIQYYNGEERAKGNILERFSAQQFPDLHSELNLSSLELGDSALYFCASSVAPDRGRGNTEAFFGQGTRLTVV.

In its sample, this clone was seen once. The chain has TRBV28 and TRBJ1-5, with 8 bases aligning to TRBD1. The germline gives CDR1 MDHEN, CDR2 SYDVKM. V lost 1 base and J lost 3; bases outside the gene matches: 8. CDR3 size: 17 residues. The CDR3 DNA sequence: TGTGCCAGCAGTTTATCTCGGCAGGGGGCTGTCAATCAGCCCCAGCATTTT. Translation gives CASSLSRQGAVNQPQHF. Looking up the rest from reference TRBV28 and TRBJ1-5 gives the full variable domain: DVKVTQSSRYLVKRTGEKVFLECVQDMDHENMFWYRQDPGLGLRLIYFSYDVKMKEKGDIPEGYSVSREKKERFSLILESASTNQTSMYLCASSLSRQGAVNQPQHFGDGTRLSIL.

This chain uses TRBV5-4 with TRBJ2-1; D is perhaps TRBD1 (6 bases). CDR3 size: 13 residues. Germline values: CDR1 SGHNT, CDR2 YYREEE (reference sequence). V lost 2 bases, J lost 9 bases, and 12 bases lay in between. CDR3 in amino acids: CASSFSQGTEQFF. The CDR3 DNA follows: TGTGCCAGCAGCTTTTCCCAGGGGACTGAGCAGTTCTTC.

This clone appeared a few times. The chain carries TRBV30 and TRBJ2-3, with 12 bases fitting TRBD2. This CDR3 comprises 15 residues. The germline gives CDR1 GTSNPN, CDR2 SVGIG (reference sequence). Losses at the gene ends were 4 bases for V and 4 bases for J; bases not matched to a gene: 6. CDR3 in amino acids: CAWTRTSGISDTQYF. CDR3 nucleotides: TGTGCCTGGACTCGGACTAGCGGGATTTCAGATACGCAGTATTTT.

This clone was counted only a few times. The rearrangement joins TRBV5-5 to TRBJ1-1; unclear D gene. The length of the CDR3 is 12 residues. Germline V gene lookup returns CDR1 SGHKS and CDR2 YYEKEE (reference sequence). V lost 3 bases to trimming and J lost 1 base, with 4 bases between them. CDR3 region: CASSSQNTEAFF. The CDR3 nucleotides read TGTGCCAGCAGCTCCCAGAACACTGAAGCTTTCTTT.

This clone was seen a handful of times. The chain carries TRBV27 and TRBJ1-2, with D possibly matching TRBD1 (5 bases). The length of the CDR3 is 13 residues. In germline, CDR1 is MNHEY, CDR2 SMNVEV (reference sequence). The ends were cut back, 2 bases at V and 7 bases at J, with 11 bases in the middle. CDR3 sequence reads: CASSLVRDGGYTF. The CDR3 nucleotides read TGTGCCAGCAGTTTAGTCAGGGACGGTGGCTACACCTTC.

V is TRBV5-4 and J is TRBJ2-7, with 9 bases aligning to TRBD1. This CDR3 comprises 13 residues. CDR1 is SGHNT and CDR2 is YYREEE in the germline V gene (reference sequence). With 7 bases clipped from V and 4 bases from J, the junction kept 6 bases outside the gene matches. The CDR3 loop is CASRDRVSYEQYF. In nucleotides, the CDR3 is TGTGCCAGCCGGGACAGGGTTTCGTACGAGCAGTACTTC.

The table lists this clone with a count of one. For the CDR3, the DNA is TGTGCCTCAAGTCCCGTGGGCGGTATGGGCTACACCTTC. This encodes CASSPVGGMGYTF. The V gene is TRBV30, the J gene TRBJ1-2; D remains ambiguous. V shed 7 bases and J shed 8 bases, with 20 bases lying between them. The germline gives CDR1 GTSNPN, CDR2 SVGIG (reference sequence). The CDR3 is 13 residues long.

The CDR3 here is CASSGRGENGYTF. CDR3 nucleotide sequence: TGTGCCAGCAGTGGTAGGGGAGAGAATGGCTACACCTTC. V and J are TRBV2 and TRBJ1-2; D possibly corresponds to TRBD1 (5 bases). Germline CDR1 reads SNHLY; CDR2 reads FYNNEI. The CDR3 has 13 residues. V was trimmed by 4 bases and J by 6 bases, leaving 12 bases between them.

This clone was seen more than once but under ten times. The CDR3 coding sequence is TGCGCCAGCAGCCAAGGCCCGCTTACCCAAAGAAGAGCCGCGCGGGGAGGGGAGCTGTTTTTT. Protein: CASSQGPLTQRRAARGGELFF. The J gene is TRBJ2-2, the V gene TRBV4-1; tentative D call: TRBD2 (6 bases). This CDR3 has 21 amino acids. Trimming stripped 1 base from V and 8 bases from J, with 32 bases between. In germline, CDR1 is MGHRA, CDR2 YSYEKL.

The V and J genes are TRBV9 and TRBJ2-7, with 8 positions matching TRBD2. Germline lookup yields CDR1 SGDLS and CDR2 YYNGEE. V shed 4 bases, J shed 2 bases, and the junction held 5 bases outside the gene matches. CDR3 length equals 14 residues. Here the CDR3 DNA reads TGTGCCAGCAGCCCAGGGACTAGTCCCTACGAGCAGTACTTC. It encodes CASSPGTSPYEQYF.

This clone was detected a few times. V is TRBV5-4 and J is TRBJ2-1; maybe TRBD2 (6 bases). The CDR3 is made up of 18 amino acids. Trimming took 0 bases from V and 4 from J, leaving 20 bases between them. Germline CDR1 and CDR2: SGHNT and YYREEE (reference sequence). CDR3 in amino acids: CASSLVGGIGADYNEQFF. The CDR3 nucleotides read TGTGCCAGCAGCTTGGTCGGAGGGATCGGGGCGGATTACAATGAGCAGTTCTTC.

J is TRBJ2-3 and V is TRBV15; D may be TRBD2 (6 bases). The CDR3 loop spans 14 amino acids. V was shortened by 0 bases and J by 4 bases, with 8 bases between the two germline ends. Germline V gene lookup returns CDR1 LNHNV and CDR2 YYDKDF (reference sequence). In DNA, the CDR3 is TGTGCCACCAGCAGAGATACGGGAGCAGATACGCAGTATTTT. This encodes CATSRDTGADTQYF.